This T cell receptor (beta chain) was identified in a study of T cell responses to AZD1222 COVID-19 vaccine. Whole-study results and caveats: Repertoires were sampled only after the peak T cell response. Donor demographics were predominantly white British with a female majority; clonal diversity may be underestimated. Of the AZD1222 recipients, only five to seven were seropositive at baseline.

The table came from immunoSEQ multiplex PCR; TCRdb's copy has only in-frame clones and leaves some out. Of tens of thousands of clones in the sample, about 90% are singletons; the top ten hold 4% to 6%. With regard to this clone: Its target is not known.

The clonotype comes from an adult in good health. The input for sequencing was peripheral blood, taken on day 0 of MenACWY control vaccination.

CDR3 coding DNA: TGCAGCGTTGTGGCTGATAACTATGGCTACACCTTC. It specifies CSVVADNYGYTF. The chain has TRBV29-1 and TRBJ1-2; D is unclear. The CDR3 loop spans 12 amino acids. Trimming removed 4 bases at V and 1 base at J, with 7 bases between. CDR1 is SQVTM, CDR2 ANQGSEA, per germline.